This TCR beta chain is from a study of CD8 T cells in Susac syndrome. Study-wide results and caveats: In Susac patients, clonal expansion was not detected in CD4+ cells.

Random hexamers served to reverse transcribe roughly 0.45 to 1 ug RNA. Each CDR3 protein gets one entry after TCRdb re-called the immunoSEQ multiplex PCR reads with MiXCR. The data contain 71,000 or so distinct CDR3 sequences, 93% of them singletons. With respect to this clonotype: The antigen remains undetermined.

This CDR3 has 14 residues. CDR1 and CDR2 (germline): MNHEY, SMNVEV (reference sequence). Germline trimming cut 4 bases from V and 6 bases from J; bases unmatched to any gene: 3. The study sequenced TCR beta in blood CD8+ and CD4+ T cells. All included Susac syndrome patients satisfied recently defined diagnostic criteria for definite or probable disease. This receptor was taken from a human donor with Susac syndrome. The V and J genes are TRBV27 and TRBJ1-3, with 10 positions matching TRBD1. The sequencing input was CD4+ T cells from PBMCs. CDR3: CASSWDRGENTIYF. CDR3 bases: TGTGCCAGCAGTTGGGACAGGGGTGAAAACACCATATATTTT.